This T cell receptor (beta chain) derives from a study of neurological immune-mediated disorders. Across the study: Of the 35 or so patients with multiple sclerosis, roughly 30 had relapsing-remitting MS, whereas the remaining 3 had secondary progressive MS. Study-wide findings and caveats: As far as clinical or MRI features were concerned, none was associated with the multiple sclerosis repertoire cluster.

This CDR3 contains 15 residues. CDR1 is MRHNA, CDR2 SNTAGT, per germline. Trimming took 8 bases from V and 3 from J, leaving 16 bases between them. At least ten counts were recorded for this clonotype. The antigen remains undetermined. TCRdb ran MiXCR on the 5' RACE reads and lists one entry per CDR3 protein. This sample carries 42,000 or so distinct CDR3 sequences, 2.5% of them seen once, and the ten largest clones take approximately 12%. V and J are TRBV6-4 and TRBJ2-2; D is possibly TRBD1 or TRBD2 (5 bases each). This receptor was taken from a man aged 30 to 45 with multiple sclerosis. Input material: PBMCs. Written as DNA, the CDR3 is TGTGCCAGCTCCCCTGAGGGGCAGGACACCGGGGAGCTGTTTTTT. This translates into CASSPEGQDTGELFF.